This T cell receptor beta chain was recorded in a study of T-cell memory formation after mild COVID-19. MiXCR, run by TCRdb on the 5' RACE reads, gives a single entry per CDR3 protein. The table records around 250,000 distinct CDR3 sequences, over 8.5% of them present only once. Trimming removed 1 base from V and 3 bases from J, with 4 bases in between. CDR1 is MNHEY, CDR2 SMNVEV, per germline (reference sequence). There are 13 residues in the CDR3. This clonotype has only a few counts. The sequenced sample consisted of PBMCs or a T cell subset sorted from them (not recorded which). The chain employs TRBV27 and TRBJ1-5; no reliable D call. The origin of this receptor is a man younger than 35 who had mild COVID-19 (a few samples of this study predate the infection). Cell type and time point are not known. The CDR3 protein is CASSLWVNQPQHF. CDR3 in DNA: TGTGCCAGCAGTTTATGGGTCAATCAGCCCCAGCATTTT.